Here is one TCR beta chain with its context. Its antigen is still unknown. The data were taken from a study of Ad26.COV2.S vaccination and SARS-CoV-2 variants. Overall study context: Donor joined the COV1001 Ad26.COV2.S trial arm.

Notes on the study in general: It was reported that spike-specific CD8+ and CD4+ T cell responses were substantially broad after vaccination. Vaccine recipients and placebo recipients showed similar non-spike TCR breadth.

The treatment is: some 20 received Ad26.COV2.S at low or high dose, single or two shots; about five received placebo; per-sample allocation not given. Repertoires come from day 63 after the first vaccine or placebo injection. Spike of the Wuhan-strain SARS-CoV-2 was expressed by an Ad26 vector, which formed the vaccine. The table came from immunoSEQ multiplex PCR; TCRdb's copy has only in-frame clones and leaves some out. The sample shows approximately 420,000 clones, about 85% of them seen only once. The receptor comes from a person between 18 and 65 years old who received the Ad26.COV2.S COVID-19 vaccine or a placebo. Sequenced here: peripheral blood, sampled in a trial of Ad26.COV2.S vaccine versus placebo.

The CDR3 loop is CASSLAGGADYGYTF. As DNA, the CDR3 is TGTGCCAGCAGCCTGGCAGGGGGCGCAGACTATGGCTACACCTTC. V is TRBV3-1 (or the pseudogene TRBV3-2) and J is TRBJ1-2, with 8 bases that match TRBD1. The CDR3 consists of 15 residues. Germline CDR1 and CDR2: LGHDT and YNNKEL (reference sequence). The V gene end was trimmed by 4 bases and the J gene end by 3 bases; junction bases not matched to a gene: 7.